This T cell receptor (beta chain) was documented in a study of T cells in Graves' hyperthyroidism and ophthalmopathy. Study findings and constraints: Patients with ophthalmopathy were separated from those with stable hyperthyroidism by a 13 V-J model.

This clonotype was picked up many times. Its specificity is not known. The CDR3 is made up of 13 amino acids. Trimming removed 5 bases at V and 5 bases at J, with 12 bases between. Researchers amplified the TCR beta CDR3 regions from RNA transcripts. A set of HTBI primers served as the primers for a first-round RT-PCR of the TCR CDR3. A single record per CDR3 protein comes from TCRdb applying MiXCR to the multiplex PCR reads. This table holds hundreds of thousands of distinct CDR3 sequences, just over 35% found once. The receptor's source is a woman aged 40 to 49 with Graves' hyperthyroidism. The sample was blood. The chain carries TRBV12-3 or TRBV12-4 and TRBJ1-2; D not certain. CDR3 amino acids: CASSLPPRYGYTF. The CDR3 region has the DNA TGTGCCAGCAGTCTCCCCCCTCGATATGGCTACACCTTC.